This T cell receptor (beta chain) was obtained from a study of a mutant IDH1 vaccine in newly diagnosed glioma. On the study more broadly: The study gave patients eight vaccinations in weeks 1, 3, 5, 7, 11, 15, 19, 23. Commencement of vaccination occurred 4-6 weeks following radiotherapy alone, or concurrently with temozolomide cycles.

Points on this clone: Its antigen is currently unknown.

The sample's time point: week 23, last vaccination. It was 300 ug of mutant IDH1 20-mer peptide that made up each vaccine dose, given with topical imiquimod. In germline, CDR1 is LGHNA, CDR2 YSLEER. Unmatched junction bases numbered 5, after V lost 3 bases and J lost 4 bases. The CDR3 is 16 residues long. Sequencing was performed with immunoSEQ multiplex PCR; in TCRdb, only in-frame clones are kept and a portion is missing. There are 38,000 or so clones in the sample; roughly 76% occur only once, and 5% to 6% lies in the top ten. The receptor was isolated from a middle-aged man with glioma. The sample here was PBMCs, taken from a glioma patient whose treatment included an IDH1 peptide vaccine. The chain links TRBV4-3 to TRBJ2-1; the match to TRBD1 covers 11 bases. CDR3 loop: CASSQDGTGGYNEQFF. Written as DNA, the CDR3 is TGCGCCAGCAGCCAGGACGGGACAGGGGGATACAATGAGCAGTTCTTC.